This T cell receptor (beta chain) was retrieved from a study of blood T cell repertoires in COVID-19. Overall study: PBMCs, B-cell-depleted T cells, or T cells provided the cDNA or gDNA that made up the material.

Germline V lookup: CDR1 SGHTA, CDR2 FQGNSA. V shed 5 bases, J shed 7 bases, and the junction held 3 bases outside the gene matches. This CDR3 contains 14 residues. Original processing methods: Nucleated cell number was recorded as an estimate derived from reference gene primer amplification. Generated by immunoSEQ multiplex PCR, the TCRdb table keeps only in-frame clones and is missing some. The V and J calls and the clone size are those of that table, but D and trimming were determined from the DNA. This sample carries roughly 62,000 clones, 84% of them seen once, and the ten largest clones take around 9.1%.

This receptor was taken from a man at least 80 years old with COVID-19, enrolled during active disease. V and J are TRBV7-2 and TRBJ1-5, with TRBD1 matching over 12 bases. The sample consisted of peripheral blood. CDR3 sequence reads: CASSQGQGAQPQHF. DNA for the CDR3: TGTGCCAGCAGCCAGGGACAGGGGGCGCAGCCCCAGCATTTT.